This TCR beta chain was identified in a study of blood T cell repertoires in COVID-19. In the study overall: Whether acute or convalescent, the COVID-19 samples came from the United States, Italy and Spain. The analysed material was cDNA or gDNA that came from T cells, B-cell-depleted T cells, or PBMCs.

For recovered donors of Cohort 3, there were two negative PCRs, clearance, or symptom resolution. In the study's own analysis: Researchers report that nucleated cell counts were estimated from reference gene primer amplification. Clones were sequenced by immunoSEQ multiplex PCR, and TCRdb holds only the in-frame ones, with some missing. V and J calls and clone size are given by that table; D and trimming were obtained from the DNA. The profile shows about 210,000 clones, about 81% of them singletons. Germline lookup yields CDR1 LGHNT and CDR2 FRNRAP. The CDR3 sequence is 17 residues long. The ends lost 5 bases at V and 6 bases at J; junction bases unmatched: 13.

V is TRBV12-5 and J is TRBJ2-3, with 11 bases identical to TRBD2. The receptor was derived from a man aged 40-49 years who had recovered from COVID-19. The sequenced material came from PBMCs or T cells enriched from blood (not recorded which). CDR3 region: CASGRGLAGSSWDTQYF. The CDR3 DNA is TGTGCTAGTGGTCGTGGACTAGCGGGTTCTTCGTGGGATACGCAGTATTTT.